Detailed here is one TCR beta chain. It lacks a known antigen. There are no base qualities to consult, and no much larger clone falls within one base. TCRdb lists the instrument as Illumina HiSeq 1500. The public sequencing data were trimmed at Q25 with fastp and processed into clonotypes with MiXCR by TCRdb, which kept only in-frame beta chains. Identical CDR3 proteins give one entry, which carries the most common genes and DNA. In all, the sample holds around 290,000 distinct CDR3 sequences, and about 26% of those were seen once. The top ten constitute approximately 14% of the sample. These data come from a study of T cell repertoires in cytomegalovirus infection (dated by TCRdb to the late 2010s). As for the study more broadly: Donor HLA type was relevant to the analysis, because carriage of CMV infection together with the matching HLA type was indicated by public TCR beta signatures. Beyond this particular receptor, the publication reports: The ex vivo response was dominated by HLA-C-restricted CMV-specific TCR beta clonotypes, which also provided the single most frequent clonotype in two of eight donors. In both this cohort and an independent cohort of 352 donors, the cumulative frequency of public TCR beta family members distinguished carriers of CMV infection plus the relevant HLA type.

The CDR3 runs 14 residues from the cysteine to the phenylalanine. The DNA shown is the 42-base CDR3, in frame from base 1. The trim is 4 bases for V and 3 bases for J, with a gap of 10 bases between the germline ends. CDR1 and CDR2, looked up from the germline V gene, are SGHDT and YYEEEE. The chain is encoded by TRBV5-6 joined to TRBJ1-4; the D gene is perhaps TRBD1, on 6 matching bases. Sequenced sample: PBMCs. This TCR came from a human donor in good health (CMV status not recorded). Some clones in this sample may be carry-over from other donors' samples. The sequenced DNA: TGTGCCAGCAGCGCGGGACAACCTAATGAAAAACTGTTTTTT. This is translated as CASSAGQPNEKLFF. With the portions outside the CDR3 filled from the reference TRBV5-6 and TRBJ1-4 genes, the complete variable region becomes DAGVTQSPTHLIKTRGQQVTLRCSPKSGHDTVSWYQQALGQGPQFIFQYYEEEERQRGNFPDRFSGHQFPNYSSELNVNALLLGDSALYLCASSAGQPNEKLFFGSGTQLSVL.